Presented here are 27 T cell receptor beta chains from one specimen sequenced in a study of shared clonotypes between healthy human individuals. TCRdb's table, derived via immunoSEQ multiplex PCR, lists solely in-frame clones and lacks some. Among some 2,100,000 clones listed, around 95% were seen once. The sample comprised naive CD4+ T cells sorted from blood. The subset denotes: CD45RA+ positively selected. The receptors were gathered from a man between 18 and 29 years old in good health.

This sequence joins TRBV7-6 and TRBJ1-4, with 10 positions matching TRBD1. CDR1 is SGHVS and CDR2 is FNYEAQ in the germline V gene. After removal of 1 base from V and 1 base from J, the junction contained 9 bases not matched to a gene. The length of the CDR3 is 19 residues. Here the CDR3 DNA reads TGTGCCAGCAGCTTAGAGGGAACCGGGACAGGGGAAACTAATGAAAAACTGTTTTTT. Protein product: CASSLEGTGTGETNEKLFF.

The V gene is TRBV6-6, the J gene TRBJ2-6, with D possibly TRBD1 on 5 matching bases. The CDR3 runs 16 residues. Per germline, CDR1 MNHNY and CDR2 SVGAGI (reference sequence). Trimming removed 5 bases from V and 0 bases from J, with 11 bases in between. CDR3 DNA: TGTGCCAGCAGTCCGACTGACAGCTCTGGGGCCAACGTCCTGACTTTC. Translated, it gives CASSPTDSSGANVLTF.

V and J are TRBV19 and TRBJ1-1; 7 bases match TRBD1. Germline assignment: CDR1 LNHDA and CDR2 SQIVND (reference sequence). The CDR3 is 14 amino acids. V lost 6 bases, J lost 2 bases, and 6 bases stayed unmatched. The CDR3 nucleotides read TGTGCCAGTAGGTTGACAGGGATTAACACTGAAGCTTTCTTT. Translation gives CASRLTGINTEAFF.

This chain uses TRBV30 with TRBJ2-3; D gene ambiguous. The CDR3 contains 13 residues. V lost 1 base, J lost 6 bases, and 11 bases lay in between. In germline, CDR1 is GTSNPN, CDR2 SVGIG (reference sequence). The chain's CDR3 is CAWSGTARDTQYF. The CDR3 DNA reads as TGTGCCTGGAGTGGGACGGCTCGGGATACGCAGTATTTT.

A remark on this clone: The sample has other DNA sequences that encode this CDR3 too. The chain employs TRBV30 and TRBJ1-5; D not resolved. V lost 1 base and J lost 0, with 4 bases in between. The CDR3 is 13 amino acids. Germline values: CDR1 GTSNPN, CDR2 SVGIG (reference sequence). DNA of the CDR3: TGTGCCTGGAGTGGTAATAGCAATCAGCCCCAGCATTTT. Protein product: CAWSGNSNQPQHF.

Comment on this clone: Other DNA sequences within the sample encode an identical CDR3. The chain carries TRBV11-2 and TRBJ2-2, with D possibly matching TRBD1 (5 bases). CDR1 and CDR2 from the germline V gene are SGHAT and FQNNGV. CDR3 size: 13 residues. V was shortened by 2 bases and J by 4 bases, with 5 bases between the two germline ends. CDR3 bases: TGTGCCAGCAGCTTAAGGGGCACCGGGGAGCTGTTTTTT. It codes for CASSLRGTGELFF.

This clone was seen only once. The chain is built from TRBV27 and TRBJ2-1, with no clear D. V was clipped by 3 bases and J by 1 base, with 10 bases between them. Germline-derived CDR1 and CDR2 are MNHEY and SMNVEV (reference sequence). This CDR3 has 15 residues. This CDR3 reads CASSFRVGSYNEQFF. Here the CDR3 DNA reads TGTGCCAGCAGTTTCCGCGTGGGGTCCTACAATGAGCAGTTCTTC.

This chain connects TRBV27 to TRBJ2-5; 7 nucleotides align to TRBD2. The CDR3 is made up of 14 amino acids. Trimming at V came to 4 bases and at J to 5 bases, leaving 7 bases not matched to a gene. The V gene's germline CDR1 is MNHEY and CDR2 SMNVEV (reference sequence). The chain's CDR3 is CASSYMWGGETQYF. CDR3 nucleotides: TGTGCCAGCAGTTACATGTGGGGGGGGGAGACCCAGTACTTC.

This rearrangement joins TRBV19 to TRBJ1-2; tentative D call: TRBD1 (6 bases). This CDR3 spans 16 amino acids. Per the germline V gene, CDR1 is LNHDA and CDR2 is SQIVND (reference sequence). The ends were cut back, 7 bases at V and 6 bases at J, with 24 bases in the middle. The CDR3 sequence: CASTYPYAGAEDGYTF. The CDR3 bases are TGTGCCAGTACTTATCCCTACGCGGGGGCGGAGGATGGCTACACCTTC.

The chain carries TRBV18 and TRBJ2-2, with D unclear. Trimming cost V 3 bases and J 2 bases, with 13 bases left between them. This CDR3 has 16 amino acids. Germline values: CDR1 KGHSH, CDR2 LQKENI. The DNA of the CDR3 is TGTGCCAGCTCACCTCAAACCGGGCCTAACACCGGGGAGCTGTTTTTT. This encodes CASSPQTGPNTGELFF.

The rearrangement links TRBV7-9 to TRBJ1-3; D is unresolved. The germline gives CDR1 SEHNR, CDR2 FQNEAQ (reference sequence). Deletions cut 1 base from V and 0 bases from J, with 13 bases between. This CDR3 is built from 17 residues. CDR3 in amino acids: CASSLEYAASSGNTIYF. The DNA for the CDR3 is TGTGCCAGCAGCTTAGAGTACGCTGCTAGCTCTGGAAACACCATATATTTT.

A remark on this clone: Other DNA sequences in the sample encode the same CDR3. V is TRBV18 and J is TRBJ2-3, with D possibly being TRBD1 (5 bases). CDR1 is KGHSH, CDR2 LQKENI, per germline. This CDR3 has 14 residues. Deletions cut 0 bases from V and 2 bases from J, with 6 bases between. CDR3 nucleotide sequence: TGTGCCAGCTCACCACCGGGGCCCACAGATACGCAGTATTTT. As protein: CASSPPGPTDTQYF.

This chain joins TRBV14 and TRBJ2-2; D not resolved. V was clipped by 2 bases and J by 0 bases, with 7 bases between them. Germline assignment: CDR1 SGHDN and CDR2 FVKESK. The CDR3 has 15 residues. The CDR3 coding sequence is TGTGCCAGCAGCCAAAGGCCGGCGAACACCGGGGAGCTGTTTTTT. The encoded protein is CASSQRPANTGELFF.

The rearrangement joins TRBV29-1 to TRBJ2-2; D not certain. The germline V and J ends were trimmed by 4 bases and 0 bases, with 9 bases remaining between them. The CDR3 consists of 14 residues. CDR1 SQVTM and CDR2 ANQGSEA come from the germline V gene. The CDR3 DNA is TGCAGCGTTGTCCCCGGCTCGAACACCGGGGAGCTGTTTTTT. Translated, it gives CSVVPGSNTGELFF.

The V and J genes are TRBV10-3 and TRBJ2-1; 13 positions agree with TRBD2. Germline CDR1 is ENHRY and CDR2 is SYGVKD. This CDR3 comprises 14 residues. J lost 5 bases, V lost 10 bases, and 5 bases had no gene match. CDR3 sequence (DNA): TGTGCCACCACTAGCGGGGGGGAACACAATGAGCAGTTCTTC. This translates into CATTSGGEHNEQFF.

The chain carries TRBV10-3 and TRBJ2-7, with TRBD2 matching 10 bases. V lost 8 bases to trimming and J lost 3 bases; unmatched junction nucleotides: 7. The CDR3 covers 14 residues. Per the germline V gene, CDR1 is ENHRY and CDR2 is SYGVKD. The DNA of the CDR3 is TGTGCCATCGGGCTAGCGGGAGCAAGCTACGAGCAGTACTTC. This sequence encodes CAIGLAGASYEQYF.

Notes on this clone: Different DNA sequences within this sample yield the same CDR3. The V and J genes are TRBV12-5 and TRBJ2-3; D unclear. Looked up from germline, CDR1 is LGHNT and CDR2 is FRNRAP. Trimming removed 2 bases at V and 4 bases at J, with 7 bases between. There are 13 residues in the CDR3. This CDR3 reads CASGLSGADTQYF. The CDR3 DNA reads TGTGCTAGTGGTTTGTCAGGCGCAGATACGCAGTATTTT.

This sequence joins TRBV30 and TRBJ2-3, with 7 bases lining up with TRBD1. The CDR3 covers 11 residues. The germline V gene encodes CDR1 GTSNPN and CDR2 SVGIG (reference sequence). With 3 bases clipped from V and 10 bases from J, the junction kept 4 bases outside the gene matches. The CDR3 sequence is CAWRQGLAQYF. For the CDR3, the DNA is TGTGCCTGGAGACAGGGGTTAGCGCAGTATTTT.

The rearrangement joins TRBV4-1 to TRBJ2-7; 9 positions agree with TRBD1. CDR1 MGHRA and CDR2 YSYEKL come from the germline V gene. The ends lost 1 base at V and 5 bases at J; junction bases unmatched: 3. CDR3 length equals 14 residues. The CDR3 DNA sequence: TGCGCCAGCAGCCAAGGACAGGGGGAAAACGAGCAGTACTTC. It codes for CASSQGQGENEQYF.

The J gene is TRBJ2-1, the V gene TRBV30, with TRBD2 matching 11 bases. The CDR3 is 15 amino acids. Germline loops: CDR1 GTSNPN, CDR2 SVGIG (reference sequence). After removal of 0 bases from V and 6 bases from J, the junction contained 4 bases not matched to a gene. The CDR3 reads CAWSVRLAGPNEQFF. CDR3 bases: TGTGCCTGGAGTGTACGACTAGCGGGACCCAATGAGCAGTTCTTC.

The chain recombines TRBV10-3 with TRBJ2-6; 8 bases align to TRBD2. Germline-derived CDR1 and CDR2 are ENHRY and SYGVKD. This CDR3 spans 18 amino acids. Trimming cost V 2 bases and J 3 bases; bases outside gene matches: 9. The CDR3 loop reads CAISEGIAGSSGANVLTF. The CDR3 DNA sequence: TGTGCCATCAGTGAGGGTATAGCGGGATCTAGTGGGGCCAACGTCCTGACTTTC.

The sample holds one count of this clone. This chain links TRBV19 with TRBJ1-3; unclear D gene. This CDR3 contains 14 residues. Between the trimmed V and J ends, which lost 5 bases and 2 bases, there was a span of 10 bases. CDR1 and CDR2 (germline): LNHDA, SQIVND (reference sequence). Here the CDR3 DNA reads TGTGCCAGTAGTCCGCCTCCAGCTGGAAACACCATATATTTT. It specifies CASSPPPAGNTIYF.

The chain uses TRBV19 and TRBJ2-1; TRBD1 matches 11 bases. Germline V CDR1 and CDR2: LNHDA, SQIVND (reference sequence). The CDR3 totals 14 residues. The V and J ends lost 7 bases and 8 bases, in that order; junction bases with no gene match: 7. The CDR3 DNA is TGTGCCAGTAAGGGGGACAGGGGGTATGATGAGCAGTTCTTC. Translated, it gives CASKGDRGYDEQFF.

In DNA form, the CDR3 reads TGTGCCAGCAGTTCAGGCGGCGGGGGGTCTTACGAGCAGTACTTC. It is translated as CASSSGGGGSYEQYF. The chain links TRBV27 to TRBJ2-7, with 8 bases identical to TRBD2. CDR1 and CDR2 from the germline V gene are MNHEY and SMNVEV (reference sequence). This CDR3 spans 15 amino acids. Trimming removed 4 bases from V and 4 bases from J; junction bases left unmatched: 9.

This clone was seen only once. This chain uses TRBV5-6 with TRBJ1-1, with a weak D call TRBD1 (6 bases). The CDR3 sequence is 14 residues long. The germline V and J ends were trimmed by 4 bases and 1 base, with 11 bases remaining between them. Germline CDR1 reads SGHDT; CDR2 reads YYEEEE. The CDR3 region is CASSPGQKNTEAFF. The CDR3 DNA follows: TGTGCCAGCAGCCCAGGACAGAAGAACACTGAAGCTTTCTTT.

The gene calls are TRBV19 and TRBJ1-1; possibly TRBD1 for D (6 bases). The CDR3 has 15 amino acids. The V and J ends lost 5 bases and 2 bases respectively, with 15 bases between them. Germline CDR1 is LNHDA and CDR2 is SQIVND (reference sequence). This CDR3 is CASSPQGQLNTEAFF. Written as DNA, the CDR3 is TGTGCCAGTAGTCCCCAGGGGCAGCTTAACACTGAAGCTTTCTTT.

This clone showed up just a few times. J is TRBJ1-6 and V is TRBV7-2; TRBD1 agrees at 7 bases. CDR1 is SGHTA, CDR2 FQGNSA, per germline. The CDR3 extends over 13 amino acids. After removal of 7 bases from V and 9 bases from J, the junction contained 6 bases not matched to a gene. Here the CDR3 reads CASIPDRTSPLHF. As DNA, the CDR3 is TGTGCCAGCATCCCGGACAGGACTTCACCCCTCCACTTT.